These T cell receptor beta chains were read from a single sample in a study of patients and donors after allogeneic stem cell transplantation. Each CDR3 protein gets one entry after TCRdb re-called the RT-PCR reads with MiXCR. Found here are about 150,000 distinct CDR3 sequences, approximately 40% of them singletons; the top ten hold about 50%. Sequencing was performed on blood, either unsorted or a sorted T cell fraction (not recorded which). The origin of the receptors is a human donor who was either an allogeneic HSCT recipient or a stem cell or donor lymphocyte infusion donor (not recorded which). It is not recorded whose cells these are; they may come from a transplant donor. Both conserved end residues are part of each CDR3. A D gene is named only where the DNA matches it firmly. For some rows the clone size is stated as once, few or many, or as a class when expanded; others skip it.

J gene | clone size | V gene | D gene | CDR3 DNA | CDR3 protein
TRBJ2-1 | few | TRBV5-6 | TRBD2 | TGTGCCAGCAGCTTGTGGACTAGCGGGCTTGGAAATGAGCAGTTCTTC | CASSLWTSGLGNEQFF
TRBJ1-1 | - | TRBV7-6 | TRBD1 | TGTGCCAGCAGCAACCATAGACAGGGAGCTGAAGCTTTCTTT | CASSNHRQGAEAFF
TRBJ1-2 | - | TRBV12-3/TRBV12-4 | - | TGTGCCAGCAGCCAACCAGGGGCGAATGGCTACACCTTC | CASSQPGANGYTF
TRBJ1-1 | - | TRBV12-3/TRBV12-4 | TRBD1 | TGTGCCAGCAGCCCCACAGGGGAAGTTGCTTTCTTT | CASSPTGEVAFF
TRBJ1-5 | few | TRBV11-2 | - | TGTGCCAGCAGCTTGCTGGGTCCGACGGATTGCAATCAGCCCCAGCATTTT | CASSLLGPTDCNQPQHF
TRBJ1-1 | few | TRBV6-1 | - | TGTGCCAGCAGTGAAATGACACGTAACACTGAAGCTTTCTTT | CASSEMTRNTEAFF
TRBJ1-5 | - | TRBV24-1 | - | TGTGCCACCAGTGATTTCGGCAAACCTGGGGGCAATCAGCCCCAGCATTTT | CATSDFGKPGGNQPQHF
TRBJ2-5 | - | TRBV15 | - | TGTGCCACCAGCAGCGATCGAACAGGTTCATTGCAAGAGACCCAGTACTTC | CATSSDRTGSLQETQYF
TRBJ2-5 | few | TRBV12-3/TRBV12-4 | - | TGTGCCAGCAGTTGGGGCGGGATCGCCCAAGAGACCCAGTACTTC | CASSWGGIAQETQYF
TRBJ1-1 | - | TRBV5-1 | - | TGCGCCAGCAGCTTGCCAGCGGCGAACACTGAAGCTTTCTTT | CASSLPAANTEAFF
TRBJ1-2 | - | TRBV7-9 | - | TGTGCCAGCAGCTTAGAATTGGGGAGCCATGGCTACACCTTC | CASSLELGSHGYTF
TRBJ1-1 | few | TRBV9 | - | TGTGCCAGCAGCGAAAGCCCCTCGCACTTCTTACTGGGCACTGAAGCTTTCTTT | CASSESPSHFLLGTEAFF
TRBJ2-1 | - | TRBV27 | - | TGTGCCAGCAGTTTCTCTGGTGAGCAGTTCTTC | CASSFSGEQFF
TRBJ1-5 | few | TRBV3-1 | - | TGTGCCAGCAGCCAAGGCGGATTTTATAGCAATCAGCCCCAGCATTTT | CASSQGGFYSNQPQHF
TRBJ1-1 | few | TRBV6-2/TRBV6-3 | - | TGTGCCAGCAGTTGGGGGGGGTCCACTGAAGCTTTCTTT | CASSWGGSTEAFF
TRBJ2-3 | - | TRBV12-3/TRBV12-4 | - | TGTGCCAGCAGTTTTGGTTCGCCAGGGAGGTCAATAGCGACAGATACGCAGTATTTT | CASSFGSPGRSIATDTQYF
TRBJ1-2 | few | TRBV12-3/TRBV12-4 | - | TGTGCCAGCAGTCCCCTCCGAGGCGGCTACACCTTC | CASSPLRGGYTF
TRBJ1-1 | - | TRBV7-9 | - | TGTGCCAGCACCCCGGGGGCTTCGAACACTGAAGCTTTCTTT | CASTPGASNTEAFF
TRBJ2-2 | - | TRBV7-2 | - | TGTGCCAGCAGCCCGGGACACACCGGGGAGCTGTTTTTT | CASSPGHTGELFF
TRBJ1-1 | once | TRBV4-3 | TRBD1 | TGCGCCAGCAGCCAAGATTCTCGACAGGGGCCCCCGAACACTGAAGCTTTCTTT | CASSQDSRQGPPNTEAFF
TRBJ1-1 | many | TRBV29-1 | - | TGCAGCGTTGAAGATTGGGAGCCGCCTGAAGCTTTCTTT | CSVEDWEPPEAFF
TRBJ1-1 | few | TRBV5-6 | - | TGTGCCAGCAGCTTGGTCGGCAGGACGATGAACACTGAAGCTTTCTTT | CASSLVGRTMNTEAFF
TRBJ2-6 | - | TRBV28 | - | TGTGCCAGCAGCGAAGCTGGGGCCAACGTCCTGACTTTC | CASSEAGANVLTF
TRBJ2-7 | - | TRBV29-1 | - | TGCAGCGTTCGAGTGACAGGAACCTACGAGCAGTACTTC | CSVRVTGTYEQYF
TRBJ1-6 | - | TRBV27 | - | TGTGCCAGCAGTTTATTGAGTAATTCACCCCTCCACTTT | CASSLLSNSPLHF
TRBJ1-5 | - | TRBV7-8 | TRBD1 | TGTGCCAGCAGCTTCGGACAGGGAGGGGGACAGCCCCAGCATTTT | CASSFGQGGGQPQHF
TRBJ2-1 | - | TRBV28 | - | TGTGCCAGCAGCCCGGGGGGGGACAGGCGCTACAATGAGCAGTTCTTC | CASSPGGDRRYNEQFF
TRBJ2-1 | - | TRBV11-2 | - | TGTGCCAGCAGCTTTTTGCGGGGCACGTACAATGAGCAGTTCTTC | CASSFLRGTYNEQFF
TRBJ2-3 | - | TRBV7-2 | - | TGTGCCAGCAGTTCTCAGGGGATTGCGGATACGCAGTATTTT | CASSSQGIADTQYF
TRBJ2-3 | few | TRBV15 | TRBD2 | TGTGCCACCATTGGGGGGGGCACAGATACGCAGTATTTT | CATIGGGTDTQYF
TRBJ2-7 | once | TRBV5-1 | TRBD2 | TGCGCCAGCAGGACCCTACAGCGGGGCGAGCAGTACTTC | CASRTLQRGEQYF
TRBJ1-5 | once | TRBV4-1 | - | TGCGCCAGCAGCCAAGATCCCCCGGACTGGGCTGGCAATCAGCCCCAGCATTTT | CASSQDPPDWAGNQPQHF
TRBJ1-1 | - | TRBV6-2/TRBV6-3 | - | TGTGCCAGCAAGGTTCGCTGGGCCCTGGGCACTGAAGCTTTCTTT | CASKVRWALGTEAFF
TRBJ1-3 | - | TRBV18 | - | TGTGCCAGCTCACCAAGGGACTCTGGAAACACCATATATTTT | CASSPRDSGNTIYF
TRBJ1-3 | - | TRBV7-2 | - | TGTGCCAGCAGCTTAATAGACTCTGGAAACACCATATATTTT | CASSLIDSGNTIYF
TRBJ2-7 | few | TRBV6-2/TRBV6-3 | - | TGTGCCAGCACCCAAACCTCCTACGAGCAGTACTTC | CASTQTSYEQYF
TRBJ1-1 | few | TRBV7-8 | - | TGTGCCAGCAGCTTATCTGTTTGGACTGAAGCTTTCTTT | CASSLSVWTEAFF
TRBJ2-7 | few | TRBV28 | - | TGTGCCAGCAGTCTAATGGACTTATACGAGCAGTACTTC | CASSLMDLYEQYF
TRBJ2-3 | - | TRBV7-2 | TRBD1 | TGTGCCAGCAGCGTGACAGGGGGCGGGACAGATACGCAGTATTTT | CASSVTGGGTDTQYF
TRBJ1-5 | - | TRBV6-5 | TRBD1 | TGTGCCAGCAGTCGGACAGGGGGCCAGCCCCAGCATTTT | CASSRTGGQPQHF